The 2 T cell receptor beta chains presented below share a single source sample, sequenced in a study of cytomegalovirus exposure and HLA in healthy donors. Amplification used 60 Vbeta primers and 13 Jbeta primers. Produced via immunoSEQ multiplex PCR; TCRdb's table is partial and in-frame only. The sample lists 160,000 or so clones; 80% were seen once. Sequencing was performed on PBMCs. All receptors come from a young man in good health and CMV-seronegative.

The CDR3, as DNA: TGTGCCAGCAGTGAAGAGCCGGGGGGCGAGCAGTACTTC. This codes for CASSEEPGGEQYF. The rearrangement joins TRBV6-5 to TRBJ2-7, with TRBD2 matching over 7 bases. V was clipped by 5 bases and J by 6 bases; unmatched bases: 7. CDR3 size: 13 residues. Germline V gives CDR1 MNHEY, CDR2 SVGAGI.

The chain couples TRBV2 to TRBJ2-1; 8 bases line up with TRBD2. This CDR3 has 11 residues. Germline V gene lookup returns CDR1 SNHLY and CDR2 FYNNEI. The J segment lost 12 bases and the V segment lost 4 bases, leaving 2 bases of the junction unmatched. CDR3 nucleotides: TGTGCCAGCAGTGTTAGCGGGGCGCAGTTCTTC. Translating gives CASSVSGAQFF.